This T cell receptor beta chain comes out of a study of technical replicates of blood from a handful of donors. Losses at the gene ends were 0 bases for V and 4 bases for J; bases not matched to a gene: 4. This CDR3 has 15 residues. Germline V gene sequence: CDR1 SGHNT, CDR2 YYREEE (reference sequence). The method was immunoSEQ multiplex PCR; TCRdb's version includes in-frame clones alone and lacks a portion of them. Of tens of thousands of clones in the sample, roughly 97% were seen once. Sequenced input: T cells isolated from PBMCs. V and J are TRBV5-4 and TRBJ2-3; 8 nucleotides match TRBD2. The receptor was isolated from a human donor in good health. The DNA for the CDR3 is TGTGCCAGCAGCTTGGAGCGGGGGCCACCAGATACGCAGTATTTT. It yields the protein CASSLERGPPDTQYF.